This paragraph covers one TCR beta chain sequence. The CDR3 has 16 residues. The germline gives CDR1 DFQATT, CDR2 SNEGSKA (reference sequence). V was cut by 3 bases and J by 0 bases, with 15 bases left in between. Only in-frame clones appear in the TCRdb table, and some are missing; sequencing was by immunoSEQ multiplex PCR. The data contain over 400,000 clones, approximately 88% of them singletons. This sample is part of a study of blood T cell repertoires in COVID-19. Overall study: Acute-phase and convalescent COVID-19 samples originated in the United States, Italy and Spain.

The J gene is TRBJ2-4, the V gene TRBV20-1; a weak D match, TRBD1 (5 bases). The sequence was obtained from a woman aged 45-65 years with COVID-19, enrolled during active disease. The sample taken for sequencing was peripheral blood. Here the CDR3 reads CSASFSDTLAKNIQYF. The CDR3 DNA follows: TGCAGTGCTAGTTTTTCGGACACCTTAGCCAAAAACATTCAGTACTTC.